The 23 T cell receptor beta chains below were found in one sample sequenced in a study of tumor-infiltrating lymphocytes in primary liver carcinoma. With a constant-region primer, TCR beta cDNA was made from approximately 500 ng of total RNA. ARM-PCR was slightly modified, and three nested multiplex PCR rounds with it gave rise to the TCR beta libraries. Two initial PCR rounds of about 11 cycles each paired TRBV1-TRBV30 forward primers with a C-beta reverse primer. TCRdb reprocessed the multiplex PCR reads with MiXCR, giving one entry per CDR3 protein. The sample yields approximately 64,000 distinct CDR3 sequences, about 65% seen once. RNA and DNA were co-extracted from about 19-30 mg of unsorted bulk tissue. The sequencing sample was made of liver tumor tissue from sampling region 4. This sample's subset: tumor region T4, right-lateral pole. These TCRs come from a man aged 35-49 years with primary liver carcinoma and hepatitis B virus infection.

This clonotype has a count of ten or more. J is TRBJ1-5 and V is TRBV7-8; D unresolved. Germline CDR1 SGHVS, CDR2 FQNEAQ. The CDR3 extends over 16 amino acids. Deletions cut 5 bases from V and 4 bases from J, with 18 bases between. CDR3 protein: CASSERGKTTNQPQHF. In DNA, the CDR3 is TGTGCCAGCAGCGAGCGGGGTAAAACTACGAATCAGCCCCAGCATTTT.

As to this clonotype: A much larger clonotype is one base distant, so this may be a read error. This chain uses TRBV6-1 with TRBJ2-2; tentative D call: TRBD1 (5 bases). Germline CDR1 is MNHNS and CDR2 is SASEGT. The CDR3 extends over 16 amino acids. This CDR3 is CASSGLPGSNIGELFF. The CDR3 DNA reads TGTGCCAGCAGTGGGCTCCCAGGGTCGAACATCGGGGAGCTGTTTTTT.

In regard to this clonotype: A read error may explain this, as a much larger clone is one base away. The genes are TRBV10-3 and TRBJ2-1, with D possibly called TRBD1 or TRBD2 (7 bases each). This CDR3 spans 12 amino acids. Germline CDR1 reads ENHRY; CDR2 reads SYGVKD. For the CDR3, the DNA is TGTGCCAAGCGGGACAGCAACAATGAGCAGCTCTTC. Translating it yields CAKRDSNNEQLF.

In the case of this clonotype: A much larger clone differs by one base, so this may be a read error. The chain recombines TRBV12-3 or TRBV12-4 with TRBJ2-3; D is perhaps TRBD2 (5 bases). The CDR3 contains 13 residues. CDR3 nucleotide sequence: TGTGCCAGCAGTCCACTTTGGGGAGATACGCAGTGTTTT. Protein sequence: CASSPLWGDTQCF.

This clonotype was seen a handful of times. A much larger clone lies a single base off, so this may be a read error. The gene calls are TRBV4-2 and TRBJ2-5; the match to TRBD1 covers 12 bases. The CDR3 sequence is 16 residues long. Germline-derived CDR1 and CDR2 are LGHNA and YNFKEQ. The CDR3 DNA reads as TGTGCCAGCAGCCAAGACGGGACAGGGGGCCAAGAGACCCACTACTTC. Its translation is CASSQDGTGGQETHYF.

With respect to this clonotype: A junction end diverges from the germline sequence, so it may reflect a read error. This chain uses TRBV10-3 with TRBJ2-5; 10 nucleotides align to TRBD1. The CDR3 is made up of 13 amino acids. CDR1 and CDR2 from the germline V gene are ENHRY and SYGVKD. The CDR3 DNA reads TGTGACATCAGTGACAGGGGGCGTGAGACCAAGTACTTC. It specifies CDISDRGRETKYF.

Relative to its sample, this clonotype is medium-sized. This chain uses TRBV4-3 with TRBJ2-2; D uncertain. This CDR3 has 16 residues. Germline CDR1 and CDR2: LGHNA and YSLEER. Trimming removed 2 bases from V and 6 bases from J, with 16 bases in between. CDR3 amino acids: CASSQNPEGNPGELFF. Here the CDR3 DNA reads TGCGCCAGCAGCCAAAACCCAGAAGGAAACCCCGGGGAGCTGTTTTTT.

Details on this clonotype: This CDR3 fails to terminate in the conserved phenylalanine or tryptophan, so it likely reflects a read error. The chain joins TRBV11-2 to TRBJ2-1; D perhaps matches TRBD1 (6 bases). Germline V gene lookup returns CDR1 SGHAT and CDR2 FQNNGV. V was cut by 2 bases and J by 7 bases, with 18 bases left in between. CDR3 size: 16 residues. The DNA of the CDR3 is TGTGCCAGCAGCTTAAAGCTCCTAGGGGGAATGAATGAGCAGTTCCTC. Protein: CASSLKLLGGMNEQFL.

This clonotype is a singleton in its sample. The chain joins TRBV28 to TRBJ2-5, with a possible D match to TRBD1 (6 bases). This CDR3 is 14 amino acids long. With 5 bases removed from V and 14 bases from J, the gap between germline ends came to 24 bases. The germline gives CDR1 MDHEN, CDR2 SYDVKM. In nucleotides, the CDR3 is TGTGCCAGCAGTCCGAAAGGGGGACCCTACGAGCACTACTTC. It yields the protein CASSPKGGPYEHYF.

For this clonotype: The junction departs from the called germline gene at one end, perhaps through a read error. V is TRBV24-1 and J is TRBJ2-1; maybe TRBD2 (6 bases). Germline V lookup: CDR1 KGHDR, CDR2 SFDVKD. This CDR3 region has 13 residues. CDR3 residues: CATSRELNNEQFF. CDR3 bases: TGTGCAACCAGTCGGGAGTTGAACAATGAGCAGTTCTTC.

This clonotype came up many times. The conserved closing phenylalanine or tryptophan is absent in this CDR3, likely reflecting a read error. V gene TRBV11-2 combines with J gene TRBJ1-1, with TRBD1 identical over 7 bases. The CDR3 runs to 16 residues. The germline CDR1 and CDR2 sequences are SGHAT and FQNNGV. V shed 6 bases, J shed 3 bases, and the junction held 13 bases outside the gene matches. CDR3 sequence (DNA): TGTGCCAGCAGTAAAGGGGCAGGGGGAATGGACACTGAAGCTTTCTCT. It codes for CASSKGAGGMDTEAFS.

V gene TRBV6-5 combines with J gene TRBJ1-6, with 9 bases lining up with TRBD1. Germline V CDR1 and CDR2: MNHEY, SVGAGI. The CDR3 sequence is 17 residues long. The junction had 11 bases not matched to a gene; V was cut back by 1 base and J by 10 bases. The CDR3 nucleotides read TGTGCCAGCAGTTACTGTGGGACAGGGACTGTTGGCTCACCCCTCCACTTT. Translating gives CASSYCGTGTVGSPLHF.

This clonotype was detected ten times or more. The chain is built from TRBV11-1 and TRBJ2-2; the D gene is possibly TRBD1 (5 bases). Germline V CDR1 and CDR2: SGHAT, FQDESV (reference sequence). The CDR3 loop spans 15 amino acids. Trimming shortened V by 4 bases and J by 6 bases, and 15 bases separated the two germline ends. Written as DNA, the CDR3 is TGTGCCAGCAGCTATACAGGACCTTTCTCCGGGGAGCTGTTTTTT. Protein product: CASSYTGPFSGELFF.

This clonotype was counted between two and nine times. The chain has TRBV7-8 and TRBJ2-3; no clear D gene. CDR3 length: 13 residues. V lost 5 bases to trimming and J lost 4 bases, with 10 bases between them. Germline CDR1 reads SGHVS; CDR2 reads FQNEAQ. The CDR3 loop is CASSTQWADTQYF. CDR3 coding DNA: TGTGCCAGCAGCACCCAATGGGCAGATACGCAGTATTTT.

V is TRBV5-6 and J is TRBJ2-7; TRBD2 matches 8 bases. The CDR3 is made up of 14 amino acids. Germline CDR1 is SGHDT and CDR2 is YYEEEE. V trimming: 7 bases; J trimming: 3 bases; junction bases outside the gene matches: 9. Here the CDR3 reads CASGTGGTLYEQYF. The DNA of the CDR3 is TGTGCCAGCGGGACGGGGGGGACCCTCTACGAGCAGTACTTC.

Details on this clonotype: One end of the junction does not line up with germline, which may come from a read error. This rearrangement joins TRBV28 to TRBJ1-1, with no clear D. The CDR3 extends over 10 amino acids. Germline assignment: CDR1 MDHEN and CDR2 SYDVKM. The CDR3 protein is CPSSNREALF. Here the CDR3 DNA reads TGTCCCAGCAGTAACCGTGAAGCTCTCTTT.

The chain employs TRBV4-1 and TRBJ2-5; possibly TRBD2 for D (5 bases). Per germline, CDR1 MGHRA and CDR2 YSYEKL. CDR3 length: 16 amino acids. V shed 1 base and J shed 0 bases, with 12 bases lying between them. The CDR3 loop reads CASSQGWGAHQETQYF. The CDR3 DNA follows: TGCGCCAGCAGCCAAGGTTGGGGAGCCCACCAAGAGACCCAGTACTTC.

About this clonotype: The junction does not match germline at one end; this may be a read error. The chain uses TRBV13 and TRBJ2-1; D unresolved. CDR3 size: 12 residues. Germline V CDR1 and CDR2: PRHDT, FYEKMQ (reference sequence). Here the CDR3 reads CASSPLPNEQFF. The CDR3 nucleotides read TGTGCAAGCAGCCCACTGCCCAATGAGCAGTTCTTC.

In this sample, this clonotype turned up once. A read error may produce the germline difference seen at one junction end. The J gene is TRBJ2-7, the V gene TRBV5-1; 10 bases map to TRBD2. The CDR3 is 17 amino acids. CDR1 SGHRS and CDR2 YFSETQ come from the germline V gene. The CDR3 loop is CTSNLSGVAGGNYEQYF. For the CDR3, the DNA is TGCACCAGCAACTTATCCGGGGTAGCGGGAGGAAACTACGAGCAGTACTTC.

In regard to this clonotype: One junction end does not reproduce the germline sequence, and a read error may be involved. The V and J genes are TRBV6-5 and TRBJ2-1; D unresolved. The germline CDR1 and CDR2 sequences are MNHEY and SVGAGI. The CDR3 sequence is 16 residues long. CDR3 nucleotide sequence: TGTGCCAGCAGATACTCTATGAGCTCCTCCTACAATGAGCAGTTCTTC. Translated, it gives CASRYSMSSSYNEQFF.

This clonotype was seen a handful of times. The junction does not match germline at one end; this may be a read error. V and J are TRBV4-1 and TRBJ2-1; no definite D call. This CDR3 is built from 15 residues. Germline V gives CDR1 MGHRA, CDR2 YSYEKL. Written as DNA, the CDR3 is TGCGTCAGCAGCCCCACGGTCCCGCTACCCAATGAGCAGTTCTTC. It is translated as CVSSPTVPLPNEQFF.

A word on this clonotype: Since the CDR3 does not end with the conserved phenylalanine or tryptophan, this likely comes from a read error. V is TRBV11-2 and J is TRBJ2-3; 9 positions agree with TRBD1. CDR1 is SGHAT and CDR2 is FQNNGV in the germline V gene. With 5 bases clipped from V and 3 bases from J, the junction kept 6 bases outside the gene matches. This CDR3 region has 15 residues. In DNA form, the CDR3 reads TGTGCCAGCAGCCGGACAGGGGCGGATACAGATACGCAGTATTCT. Translating it yields CASSRTGADTDTQYS.

A note on this clonotype: A read error is likely, as this CDR3 ends without the conserved phenylalanine or tryptophan. The chain links TRBV6-2 or TRBV6-3 to TRBJ2-1, with 11 bases identical to TRBD2. CDR3 length: 15 amino acids. Germline CDR1 is MNHEY and CDR2 is SVGEGT. Unmatched junction bases numbered 12, after V lost 4 bases and J lost 13 bases. CDR3 residues: CASSSLGLAVSVQFL. The CDR3 region has the DNA TGTGCCAGCAGTTCTTTGGGACTAGCGGTCTCAGTACAGTTCCTC.